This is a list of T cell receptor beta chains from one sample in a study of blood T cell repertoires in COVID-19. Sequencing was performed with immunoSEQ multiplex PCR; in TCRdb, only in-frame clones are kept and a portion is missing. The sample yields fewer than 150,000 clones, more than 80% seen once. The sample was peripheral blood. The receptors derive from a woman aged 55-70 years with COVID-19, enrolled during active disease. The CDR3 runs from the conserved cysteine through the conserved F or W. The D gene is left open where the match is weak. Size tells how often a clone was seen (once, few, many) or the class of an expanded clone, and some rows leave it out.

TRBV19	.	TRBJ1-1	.	TGTGCCAGTAGTATAGATGGTGGCCTTACCACTGAAGCTTTCTTT	CASSIDGGLTTEAFF
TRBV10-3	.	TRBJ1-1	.	TGTGCCATCAGTGATGGGTTCGGGGGCACTGAAGCTTTCTTT	CAISDGFGGTEAFF
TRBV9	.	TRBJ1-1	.	TGTGCCAGCAGCGTAGGTCTCCGGGACAAAGACACTGAAGCTTTCTTT	CASSVGLRDKDTEAFF
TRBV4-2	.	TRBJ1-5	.	TGTGCCAGCAGCCAGTCCTCAGGTCGAATCCAGCATTTT	CASSQSSGRIQHF
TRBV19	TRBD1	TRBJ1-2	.	TGTGCCAGTACCGGACAGGGTATCTATGGCTACACCTTC	CASTGQGIYGYTF
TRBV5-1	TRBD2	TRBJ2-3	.	TGCGCCAGCAGCCGAATTTCTAGCGGGGGGGCTGGAGATACGCAGTATTTT	CASSRISSGGAGDTQYF
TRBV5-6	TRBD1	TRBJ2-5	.	TGTGCCAGCAGCTACGGACAGGGGCAAGAGACCCAGTACTTC	CASSYGQGQETQYF
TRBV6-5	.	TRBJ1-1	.	TGTGCCAGCAGTTACTCGAGAGGGTTAAGGAACACTGAAGCTTTCTTT	CASSYSRGLRNTEAFF
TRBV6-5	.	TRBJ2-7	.	TGTGCCAGCAGCGAGAGTAGCTCCTACGAGCAGTACTTC	CASSESSSYEQYF
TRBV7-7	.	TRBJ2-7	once	TGTGCTAGCAGCTTAACTAGTGAGAACGAGCAGTACTTC	CASSLTSENEQYF
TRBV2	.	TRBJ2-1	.	TGTGCCAGCAGTGGAGGGAGCTCCTACAATGAGCAGTTCTTC	CASSGGSSYNEQFF
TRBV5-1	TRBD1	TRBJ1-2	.	TGCGCCAGCAGCGAAAGGACAGGGGAGGGTGGCTACACCTTC	CASSERTGEGGYTF
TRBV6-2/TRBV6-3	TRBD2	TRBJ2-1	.	TGTGCCAGCAGTTCACATGGACTAGCGGGGGCCCTCAATGAGCAGTTCTTC	CASSSHGLAGALNEQFF
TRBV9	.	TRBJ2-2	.	TGTGCCAGCAGCGTAGGGCCGTCCGGGGAGCTGTTTTTT	CASSVGPSGELFF
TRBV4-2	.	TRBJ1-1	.	TGTGCCAGCAGCCGACACCTAAACACTGAAGCTTTCTTT	CASSRHLNTEAFF
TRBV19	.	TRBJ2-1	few	TGTGCCAGTAGTAATTGGGGACACCACAATGAGCAGTTCTTC	CASSNWGHHNEQFF
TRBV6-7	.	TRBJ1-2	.	TGTGCCAGCAGGTACCCCCGACAGGTAGGGAACTATGGCTACACCTTC	CASRYPRQVGNYGYTF
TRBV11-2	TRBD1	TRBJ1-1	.	TGTGCCAGCAGCTTAGTGGGACAGGAGGGAGCTTTCTTT	CASSLVGQEGAFF
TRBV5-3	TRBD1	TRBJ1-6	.	TGTGCCAGAAGCCGAATTGGTGAGGGGGCGCCCTATAATTCACCCCTCCACTTT	CARSRIGEGAPYNSPLHF
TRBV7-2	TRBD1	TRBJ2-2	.	TGTGCCAGCAGCCCGCGGGACAGGGGGTTTGGAACCGGGGAGCTGTTTTTT	CASSPRDRGFGTGELFF
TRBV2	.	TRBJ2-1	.	TGTGCCAGCAGTGAAGCGCTTCGGGGCAATGAGCAGTTCTTC	CASSEALRGNEQFF
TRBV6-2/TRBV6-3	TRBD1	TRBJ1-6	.	TGTGCCAGCAGCCGACAGGGATATAATTCACCCCTCCACTTT	CASSRQGYNSPLHF
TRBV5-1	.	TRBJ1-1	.	TGCGCCAGCAGCTCCCACAGGCGTCCTAACACTGAAGCTTTCTTT	CASSSHRRPNTEAFF
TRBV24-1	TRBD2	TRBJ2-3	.	TGTGCCACCAGATTGGGGGGGACCCATACGCAGTATTTT	CATRLGGTHTQYF
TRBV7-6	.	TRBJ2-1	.	TGTGCCAGCAGCTTAGACAGGGTAAGGGGCGAGCAGTTCTTC	CASSLDRVRGEQFF
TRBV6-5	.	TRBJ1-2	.	TGTGCCAGCAGTTATTGGCCGAACTATGGCTACACCTTC	CASSYWPNYGYTF
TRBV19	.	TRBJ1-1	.	TGTGCCAGTAGTATGATCGGGGGGGAGGAAGCTTTCTTT	CASSMIGGEEAFF
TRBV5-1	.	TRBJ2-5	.	TGCGCCAGCAGCGAACAGTCCCCCAGCCTGGAGACCCAGTACTTC	CASSEQSPSLETQYF
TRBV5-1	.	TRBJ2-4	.	TGCGCCAGCAGCCCCAGACAGACCGGTGACATTCAGTACTTC	CASSPRQTGDIQYF
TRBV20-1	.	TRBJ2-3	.	TGCAGTGCTACAGGCCCAGATACGCAGTATTTT	CSATGPDTQYF
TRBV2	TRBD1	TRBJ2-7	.	TGTGCCAGCAGTTTTGCTGGACAGGGCCAGTACTTC	CASSFAGQGQYF